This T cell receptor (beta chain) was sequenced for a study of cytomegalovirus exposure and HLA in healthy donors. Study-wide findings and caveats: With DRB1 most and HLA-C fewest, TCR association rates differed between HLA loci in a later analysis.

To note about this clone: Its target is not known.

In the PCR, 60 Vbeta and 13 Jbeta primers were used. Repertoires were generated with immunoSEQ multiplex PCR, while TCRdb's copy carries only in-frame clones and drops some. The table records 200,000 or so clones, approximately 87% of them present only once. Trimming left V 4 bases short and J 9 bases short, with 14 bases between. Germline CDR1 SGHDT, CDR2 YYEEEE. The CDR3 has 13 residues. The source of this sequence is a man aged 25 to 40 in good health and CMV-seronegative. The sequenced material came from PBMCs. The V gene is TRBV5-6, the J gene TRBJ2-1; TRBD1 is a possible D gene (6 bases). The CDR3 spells CASSLDSYGEQFF. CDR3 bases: TGTGCCAGCAGCCTGGACAGTTACGGTGAGCAGTTCTTC.